This TCR beta chain derives from a study of human T cells and chemical hapten exposure. CDR1 and CDR2 from the germline V gene are DFQATT and SNEGSKA (reference sequence). Between the trimmed V and J ends, which lost 3 bases and 0 bases, there was a span of 12 bases. This CDR3 has 14 residues. Time point of the sample: pre-sensitization, week 0. Treatment of the sample: therapeutic diphenylcyclopropenone sensitization with weekly scalp DPC. Blood draws preceded each patch test application. This clonotype was seen more than once but under ten times. From the RACE reads, TCRdb called clonotypes with MiXCR, one entry per CDR3 protein. The sample holds 380,000 or so distinct CDR3 sequences, about 5% seen once.

The sample consisted of whole blood, taken in connection with sensitization to the hapten diphenylcyclopropenone (DPC). This sequence joins TRBV20-1 and TRBJ2-7, with D perhaps matching TRBD2 (6 bases). The clonotype comes from a young woman with alopecia areata. Some clones in this sample may be carry-over from other donors' samples. CDR3 protein: CSASGTAGSYEQYF. In DNA form, the CDR3 reads TGCAGTGCTAGCGGTACAGCGGGCTCCTACGAGCAGTACTTC.